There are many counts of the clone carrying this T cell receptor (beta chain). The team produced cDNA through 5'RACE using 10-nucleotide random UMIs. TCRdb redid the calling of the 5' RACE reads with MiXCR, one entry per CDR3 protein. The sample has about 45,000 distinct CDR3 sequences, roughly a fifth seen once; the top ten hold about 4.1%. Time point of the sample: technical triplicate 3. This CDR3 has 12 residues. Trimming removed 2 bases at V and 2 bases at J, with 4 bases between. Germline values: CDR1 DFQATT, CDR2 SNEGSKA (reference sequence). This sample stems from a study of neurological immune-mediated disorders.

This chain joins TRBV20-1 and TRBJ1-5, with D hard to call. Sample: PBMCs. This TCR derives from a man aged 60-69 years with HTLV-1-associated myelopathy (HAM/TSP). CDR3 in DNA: TGCAGTGCTAGACCGGGCAATCAGCCCCAGCATTTT. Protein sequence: CSARPGNQPQHF.